What follows is one T cell receptor beta chain and its context. Its antigen is still unknown. The record originates from a study of T-cell memory formation after mild COVID-19. Study at large: The study found TCR clusters largely donor specific. Points from the study as a whole: While clones contracting from day 15 to 85 were balanced between CD4 and CD8, later expanders leaned CD4+. Pre-infection memory held some responding clones, suggesting pre-existing cross-reactive T cells responded.

A single record per CDR3 protein comes from TCRdb applying MiXCR to the 5' RACE reads. The sample yields 250,000 to 350,000 distinct CDR3 sequences, roughly 15% seen once. Sequencing used PBMCs or a T cell subset sorted from them (not recorded which). This clonotype originated in a man between 18 and 29 years old who had mild COVID-19 (a few samples of this study predate the infection). Cell type and time point are not known.

CDR3 bases: TGTGCCAGCAGTGGACAGGGAGCCGAGCAGTACGTC. Translating gives CASSGQGAEQYV. The genes are TRBV2 and TRBJ2-7; 7 bases line up with TRBD1. Trimming at V came to 4 bases and at J to 6 bases, leaving 3 bases not matched to a gene. The CDR3 sequence is 12 residues long. Germline V lookup: CDR1 SNHLY, CDR2 FYNNEI.